Sequencing of this T cell receptor (beta chain) was carried out in a study of blood T cell repertoires in COVID-19. Study as a whole: Both acute and convalescent COVID-19 samples were obtained from the United States, Italy and Spain.

Individuals aged about 18 to 89 years were recruited from around 22 US areas. Self-reported history from a screening survey and questionnaire set each donor's cohort. Original handling: Estimates of nucleated cell counts were drawn from the amplification of reference gene primers. Repertoires were generated with immunoSEQ multiplex PCR, while TCRdb's copy carries only in-frame clones and drops some. For V, J and clone size, that table is used; D and trimming come from the DNA. The sample lists roughly 240,000 clones, roughly 85% occurring once. Germline CDR1 MGHDK, CDR2 SYGVNS. The CDR3 covers 11 residues. Trimming stripped 7 bases from V and 1 base from J, with 4 bases between.

The receptor comes from a woman aged 50 to 60 with acute COVID-19. The chain recombines TRBV25-1 with TRBJ1-1; no definite D call. The source material was PBMCs or T cells enriched from blood (not recorded which). This CDR3 is CASTRNTEAFF. In DNA form, the CDR3 reads TGTGCCAGCACGCGGAACACTGAAGCTTTCTTT.